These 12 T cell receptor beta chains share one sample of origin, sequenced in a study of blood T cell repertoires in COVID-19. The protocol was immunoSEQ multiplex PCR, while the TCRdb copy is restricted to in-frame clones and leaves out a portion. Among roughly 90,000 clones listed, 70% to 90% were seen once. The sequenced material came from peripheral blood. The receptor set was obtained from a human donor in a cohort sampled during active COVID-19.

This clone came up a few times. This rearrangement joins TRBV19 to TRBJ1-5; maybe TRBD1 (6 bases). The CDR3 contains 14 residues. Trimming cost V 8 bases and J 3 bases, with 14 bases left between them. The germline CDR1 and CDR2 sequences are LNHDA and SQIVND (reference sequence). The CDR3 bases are TGTGCCAGTGGGGACACCACGATCAATCAGCCCCAGCATTTT. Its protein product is CASGDTTINQPQHF.

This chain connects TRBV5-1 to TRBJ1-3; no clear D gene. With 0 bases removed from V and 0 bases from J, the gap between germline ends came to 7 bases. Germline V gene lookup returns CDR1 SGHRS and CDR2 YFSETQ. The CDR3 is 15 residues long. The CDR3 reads CASSLDPTSGNTIYF. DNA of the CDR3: TGCGCCAGCAGCTTGGACCCTACCTCTGGAAACACCATATATTTT.

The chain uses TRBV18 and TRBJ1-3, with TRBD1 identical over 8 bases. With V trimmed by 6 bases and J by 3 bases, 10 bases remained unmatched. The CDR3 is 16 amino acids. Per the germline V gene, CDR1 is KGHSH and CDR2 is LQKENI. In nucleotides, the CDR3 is TGTGCCAGCTCTCACCCCGGACAGGGACGTGGAAACACCATATATTTT. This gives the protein CASSHPGQGRGNTIYF.

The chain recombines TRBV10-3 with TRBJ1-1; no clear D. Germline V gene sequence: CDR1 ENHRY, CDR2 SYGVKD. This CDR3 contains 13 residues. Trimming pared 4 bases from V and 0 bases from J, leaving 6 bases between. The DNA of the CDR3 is TGTGCCATCAGTGGCGCGGTGAACACTGAAGCTTTCTTT. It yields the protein CAISGAVNTEAFF.

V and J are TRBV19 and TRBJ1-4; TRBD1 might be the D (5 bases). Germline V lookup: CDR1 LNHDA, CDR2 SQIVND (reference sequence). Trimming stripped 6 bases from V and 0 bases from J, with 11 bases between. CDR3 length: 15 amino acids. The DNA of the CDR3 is TGTGCCAGTAGCCCGGGAGGGGCAACTAATGAAAAACTGTTTTTT. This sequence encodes CASSPGGATNEKLFF.

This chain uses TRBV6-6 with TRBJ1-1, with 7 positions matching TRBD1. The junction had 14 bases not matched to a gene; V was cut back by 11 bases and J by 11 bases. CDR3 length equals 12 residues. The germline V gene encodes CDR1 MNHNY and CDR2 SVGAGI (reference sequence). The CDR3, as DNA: TGTGCCCTTAGCACCAGGGGGTCAGGGGCTTTCTTT. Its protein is CALSTRGSGAFF.

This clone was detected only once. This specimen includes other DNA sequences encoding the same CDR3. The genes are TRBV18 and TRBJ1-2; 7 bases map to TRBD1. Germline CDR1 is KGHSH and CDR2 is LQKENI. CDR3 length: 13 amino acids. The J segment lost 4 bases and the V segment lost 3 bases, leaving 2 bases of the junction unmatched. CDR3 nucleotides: TGTGCCAGCTCACCGGACAGGAGCTATGGCTACACCTTC. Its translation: CASSPDRSYGYTF. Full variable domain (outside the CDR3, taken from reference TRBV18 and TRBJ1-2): NAGVMQNPRHLVRRRGQEARLRCSPMKGHSHVYWYRQLPEEGLKFMVYLQKENIIDESGMPKERFSAEFPKEGPSILRIQQVVRGDSAAYFCASSPDRSYGYTFGSGTRLTVV.

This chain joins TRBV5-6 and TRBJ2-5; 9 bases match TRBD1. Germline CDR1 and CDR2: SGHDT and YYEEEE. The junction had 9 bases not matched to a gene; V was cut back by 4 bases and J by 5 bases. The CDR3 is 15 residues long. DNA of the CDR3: TGTGCCAGCAGCCAAGGACAGGGGCGAGGCGAGACCCAGTACTTC. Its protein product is CASSQGQGRGETQYF.

This chain's CDR3 is CAIREVREETQYF. The CDR3 DNA follows: TGTGCCATCAGAGAAGTAAGGGAGGAGACCCAGTACTTC. The chain couples TRBV10-3 to TRBJ2-5; D may be TRBD2 (5 bases). V lost 6 bases, J lost 5 bases, and 13 bases lay in between. Germline V gives CDR1 ENHRY, CDR2 SYGVKD. The CDR3 length is 13 residues.

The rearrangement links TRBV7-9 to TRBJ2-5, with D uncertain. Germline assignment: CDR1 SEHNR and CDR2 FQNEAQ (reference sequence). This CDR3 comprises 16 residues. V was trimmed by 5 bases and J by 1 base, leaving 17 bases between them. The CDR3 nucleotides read TGTGCCAGCAGCAACAGTCGTACCCGGCCCCAAGAGACCCAGTACTTC. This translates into CASSNSRTRPQETQYF.

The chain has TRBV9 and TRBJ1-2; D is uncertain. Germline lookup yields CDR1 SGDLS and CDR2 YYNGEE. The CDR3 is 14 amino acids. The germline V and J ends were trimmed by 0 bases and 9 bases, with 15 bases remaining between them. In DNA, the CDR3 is TGTGCCAGCAGCGTAGTGCCGGGCGGGCAGAGCTACACCTTC. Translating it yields CASSVVPGGQSYTF. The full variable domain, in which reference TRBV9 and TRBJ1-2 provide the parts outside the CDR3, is DSGVTQTPKHLITATGQRVTLRCSPRSGDLSVYWYQQSLDQGLQFLIQYYNGEERAKGNILERFSAQQFPDLHSELNLSSLELGDSALYFCASSVVPGGQSYTFGSGTRLTVV.

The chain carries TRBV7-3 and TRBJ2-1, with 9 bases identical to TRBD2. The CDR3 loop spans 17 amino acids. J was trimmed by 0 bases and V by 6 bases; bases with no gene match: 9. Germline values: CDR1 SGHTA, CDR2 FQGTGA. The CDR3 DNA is TGTGCCAGCAGTCCGGGCAGCGGGGGGTCCTCCTACAATGAGCAGTTCTTC. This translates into CASSPGSGGSSYNEQFF.